Listed below are T cell receptor beta chains from one sample, sequenced in a study of stem cell transplantation in POMP-related autoinflammatory disease. Data came from immunoSEQ multiplex PCR; TCRdb stores just in-frame clones and leaves some out. The table lists under 11,000 clones, about 88% of them singletons. The sequenced sample was CD8+ T cells from PBMCs, obtained before stem cell transplantation. The receptors originated from a human donor with POMP-related autoinflammation and immune dysregulation (PRAID). Each CDR3 is given without its conserved first and last residue.

TRBJ2-1	TRBV27	15	ASSLKGWEGLDNEQF
TRBJ1-1	TRBV6-5	12	ASSYSRGDTEAF
TRBJ2-7	TRBV25-1	11	ASRAGDSYEQY
TRBJ2-7	TRBV10-3	11	AISEDRAYEQY
TRBJ1-6	TRBV6-5	11	ASSYSRDSPLH
TRBJ1-1	TRBV9	13	ASSVGDTGHTEAF
TRBJ2-3	TRBV5-5	13	ASSLGVLAGDTQY
TRBJ2-7	TRBV27	13	ASSLHQGLPYEQY
TRBJ2-3	TRBV28	12	ASSSISRADTQY
TRBJ2-6	TRBV27	16	ASTNPGQGASGANVLT
TRBJ1-5	TRBV6-1	13	ASRGLVYSNQPQH
TRBJ1-1	TRBV11-3	12	ASSSSPLNTEAF
TRBJ2-4	TRBV7-9	17	ASSLGLAGGVLAKNIQY
TRBJ1-1	TRBV4-1	14	ASSQGHMDWNTEAF
TRBJ2-4	TRBV5-8	9	ASILGGDRY
TRBJ2-7	TRBV30	9	AWSVLGVWY
TRBJ2-1	TRBV9	13	ASSPSGSLGNEQF
TRBJ2-5	TRBV10-1	12	ASSGRDSRETQY
TRBJ2-2	TRBV25-1	13	ASSGDSLAVGELF
TRBJ1-1	TRBV6-5	13	ASSYSGGAGNEAF
TRBJ1-4	TRBV7-9	12	ASSSDRGNEKLF
TRBJ2-7	TRBV7-9	14	ASSPGLAGANYEQY
TRBJ2-2	TRBV13	10	ASSRRPGELF
TRBJ1-5	TRBV28	13	ASSSSAGGGQPQH
TRBJ1-4	TRBV19	13	ASSIGVGEWEKLF
TRBJ2-1	TRBV29-1	14	SARVRGFSSYNEQF